These 20 T cell receptor beta chains came from one sample sequenced in a study of blood T cell repertoires in COVID-19. Sequencing was performed with immunoSEQ multiplex PCR; in TCRdb, only in-frame clones are kept and a portion is missing. The sample yields 350,000 to 450,000 clones, under 90% seen once. What was sequenced was PBMCs or T cells enriched from blood (not recorded which). Receptors originate from a woman aged 30 to 39 who had recovered from COVID-19.

The rearrangement joins TRBV7-2 to TRBJ2-3, with 11 bases matching TRBD2. Germline V gene sequence: CDR1 SGHTA, CDR2 FQGNSA. The CDR3 loop spans 15 amino acids. The V gene end was trimmed by 4 bases and the J gene end by 3 bases; junction bases not matched to a gene: 3. CDR3 sequence: CASSSASGGTDTQYF. The DNA for the CDR3 is TGTGCCAGCAGCTCGGCTAGCGGGGGGACAGATACGCAGTATTTT.

The J gene is TRBJ2-7, the V gene TRBV2, with 8 bases that match TRBD1. Germline CDR1 SNHLY, CDR2 FYNNEI. V lost 6 bases, J lost 2 bases, and 6 bases stayed unmatched. The CDR3 contains 14 residues. The CDR3 DNA sequence: TGTGCCAGCAGATTTGGGACAGGAACCTACGAGCAGTACTTC. Translation: CASRFGTGTYEQYF.

This clone was picked up one time. This chain uses TRBV4-1 with TRBJ1-5; 12 positions agree with TRBD1. V lost 4 bases and J lost 2; bases outside the gene matches: 15. Germline V gene lookup returns CDR1 MGHRA and CDR2 YSYEKL. There are 20 residues in the CDR3. This CDR3 reads CASSLTPGDRGRLGNQPQHF. CDR3 sequence (DNA): TGCGCCAGCAGCCTCACCCCTGGGGACAGGGGGCGCCTGGGCAATCAGCCCCAGCATTTT.

This sequence joins TRBV29-1 and TRBJ2-1; possible D gene TRBD1, 5 bases. From germline, CDR1 is SQVTM and CDR2 ANQGSEA. Deletions cut 4 bases from V and 9 bases from J, with 13 bases between. The CDR3 runs 12 residues. The CDR3 loop reads CSVGAGIGEQFF. For the CDR3, the DNA is TGCAGCGTTGGGGCAGGGATTGGTGAGCAGTTCTTC.

The chain combines TRBV5-3 with TRBJ2-5, with 9 nucleotides matching TRBD1. TRBV5-3 is an ORF; its function is uncertain. The CDR3 spans 18 residues. With 0 bases clipped from V and 0 bases from J, the junction kept 9 bases outside the gene matches. CDR3 nucleotides: TGTGCCAGAAGCTTGGCCGGGACAGGGATTTTGTACCAAGAGACCCAGTACTTC. It specifies CARSLAGTGILYQETQYF.

The rearrangement links TRBV12-3 or TRBV12-4 to TRBJ1-1; D ambiguous. Trimming left V 6 bases short and J 6 bases short, with 11 bases between. The CDR3 runs 12 residues. In nucleotides, the CDR3 is TGTGCCAGCAGGACGGGAAGCGCTGAAGCTTTCTTT. Translation: CASRTGSAEAFF.

This rearrangement joins TRBV21-1 to TRBJ2-1; the table's D call TRBD2 went unverified against the DNA. TRBV21-1 is labeled a pseudogene. The CDR3 covers 13 residues. DNA for the CDR3: TGTGCCAGCACGGGACTAGATAACAATGAGCAGTTCTTC. Amino acids: CASTGLDNNEQFF.

This clone was counted between two and nine times. This chain uses TRBV11-2 with TRBJ2-1; 8 nucleotides align to TRBD2. The V gene's germline CDR1 is SGHAT and CDR2 FQNNGV. Trimming took 5 bases from V and 8 from J; bases not matched to a gene: 11. This CDR3 region has 15 residues. The CDR3 spells CASSAPSGLTDEQFF. In nucleotides, the CDR3 is TGTGCCAGCAGCGCCCCTAGCGGGTTAACTGATGAGCAGTTCTTC.

The chain carries TRBV9 and TRBJ1-4; D is possibly TRBD1 (5 bases). The CDR3 contains 19 residues. Per the germline V gene, CDR1 is SGDLS and CDR2 is YYNGEE. Trimming shortened V by 0 bases and J by 3 bases, and 21 bases separated the two germline ends. This CDR3 reads CASSVGPVSLGQANEKLFF. In nucleotides, the CDR3 is TGTGCCAGCAGCGTAGGGCCCGTTAGTTTGGGGCAGGCTAATGAAAAACTGTTTTTT.

The rearrangement joins TRBV7-2 to TRBJ2-7; tentatively, D is TRBD2 (6 bases). CDR3 size: 15 residues. Germline CDR1 is SGHTA and CDR2 is FQGNSA. V was shortened by 1 base and J by 0 bases, with 10 bases between the two germline ends. The CDR3 DNA is TGTGCCAGCAGCTTAGATCTAGCGTCCTCCTACGAGCAGTACTTC. Translating gives CASSLDLASSYEQYF.

The rearrangement links TRBV11-2 to TRBJ2-7; a weak D match, TRBD2 (6 bases). The germline gives CDR1 SGHAT, CDR2 FQNNGV. The ends were cut back, 2 bases at V and 5 bases at J, with 13 bases in the middle. The CDR3 is 14 amino acids. The CDR3 reads CASSLRTSPNEQYF. CDR3 DNA: TGTGCCAGCAGCTTAAGAACTAGCCCCAACGAGCAGTACTTC. The full variable domain, in which reference TRBV11-2 and TRBJ2-7 provide the parts outside the CDR3, is EAGVAQSPRYKIIEKRQSVAFWCNPISGHATLYWYQQILGQGPKLLIQFQNNGVVDDSQLPKDRFSAERLKGVDSTLKIQPAKLEDSAVYLCASSLRTSPNEQYFGPGTRLTVT.

The chain joins TRBV15 to TRBJ1-6, with 7 positions matching TRBD1. Per germline, CDR1 LNHNV and CDR2 YYDKDF (reference sequence). This CDR3 is built from 15 residues. The junction had 5 bases not matched to a gene; V was cut back by 3 bases and J by 6 bases. The DNA for the CDR3 is TGTGCCACCAGCAGGGACAGGATCCCTAATTCACCCCTCCACTTT. Protein: CATSRDRIPNSPLHF. The full variable domain, completed using reference TRBV15 and TRBJ1-6, is DAMVIQNPRYQVTQFGKPVTLSCSQTLNHNVMYWYQQKSSQAPKLLFHYYDKDFNNEADTPDNFQSRRPNTSFCFLDIRSPGLGDTAMYLCATSRDRIPNSPLHFGNGTRLTVT.

This chain joins TRBV5-1 and TRBJ2-7, with TRBD1 matching 7 bases. CDR1 and CDR2 from the germline V gene are SGHRS and YFSETQ. The CDR3 runs 16 residues. The V segment lost 0 bases and the J segment 2 bases; nucleotides outside the gene matches: 8. The CDR3 region is CASSLVETGITYEQYF. CDR3 bases: TGCGCCAGCAGCTTGGTCGAGACAGGGATCACCTACGAGCAGTACTTC.

The rearrangement joins TRBV5-5 to TRBJ2-7, with TRBD1 as a possible D gene (5 bases). This CDR3 contains 17 residues. Germline V gene sequence: CDR1 SGHKS, CDR2 YYEKEE (reference sequence). Trimming took 0 bases from V and 2 from J, leaving 18 bases between them. The CDR3 bases are TGTGCCAGCAGCTTGGCCCTGGTAGGGGCCGGTGCCTACGAGCAGTACTTC. It codes for CASSLALVGAGAYEQYF.

The rearrangement uses TRBV24-1 and TRBJ2-1; D may be TRBD2 (5 bases). The CDR3 loop spans 17 amino acids. Trimming removed 0 bases at V and 5 bases at J, with 16 bases between. The germline V gene encodes CDR1 KGHDR and CDR2 SFDVKD. CDR3 in amino acids: CATSDLSLASPNNEQFF. In DNA form, the CDR3 reads TGTGCCACCAGTGATTTGAGCCTAGCTTCGCCAAACAATGAGCAGTTCTTC.

Remarks on this clone: Different DNA sequences within this sample yield the same CDR3. This sequence joins TRBV7-9 and TRBJ1-1; D unclear. This CDR3 contains 13 residues. The V end was cut by 3 bases, the J end by 1 base, with 6 bases between. The V gene's germline CDR1 is SEHNR and CDR2 FQNEAQ (reference sequence). The DNA of the CDR3 is TGTGCCAGCAGCTTTGACTCGAACACTGAAGCTTTCTTT. Its translation is CASSFDSNTEAFF.

V gene TRBV12-3 or TRBV12-4 combines with J gene TRBJ1-1, with D tentatively TRBD1 (6 bases). The CDR3 is 12 amino acids. Trimming cost V 6 bases and J 8 bases, with 13 bases left between them. The CDR3 DNA is TGTGCCAGCAGACCTATCCAGGGGGAAGCTTTCTTT. Its protein product is CASRPIQGEAFF.

This sequence joins TRBV30 and TRBJ2-7; D is ambiguous. Germline V gene lookup returns CDR1 GTSNPN and CDR2 SVGIG (reference sequence). The CDR3 runs to 15 residues. Trimming shortened V by 0 bases and J by 0 bases, and 12 bases separated the two germline ends. The CDR3 region has the DNA TGTGCCTGGAGTGTAGTTCAGATTACCTCCTACGAGCAGTACTTC. This translates into CAWSVVQITSYEQYF. Full variable domain (rest looked up from reference TRBV30 and TRBJ2-7): SQTIHQWPATLVQPVGSPLSLECTVEGTSNPNLYWYRQAAGRGLQLLFYSVGIGQISSEVPQNLSASRPQDRQFILSSKKLLLSDSGFYLCAWSVVQITSYEQYFGPGTRLTVT.

This clone was observed a handful of times. The chain links TRBV5-1 to TRBJ2-7; weak D call: TRBD1 (5 bases). The V gene lost 3 bases and the J gene lost 7 bases, with 17 bases spanning the gap. This CDR3 is 14 amino acids long. In germline, CDR1 is SGHRS, CDR2 YFSETQ. The CDR3 sequence: CASSSDGAKGEQYF. The CDR3 bases are TGCGCCAGCAGCTCGGATGGGGCGAAGGGTGAGCAGTACTTC.

The chain employs TRBV18 and TRBJ1-1; perhaps TRBD1 as D (5 bases). Per germline, CDR1 KGHSH and CDR2 LQKENI. V lost 1 base and J 4 bases, leaving 13 bases between the germline ends. The CDR3 loop spans 15 amino acids. CDR3 in amino acids: CASSPQDTSGTEAFF. The CDR3 bases are TGTGCCAGCTCACCACAGGACACCTCGGGCACTGAAGCTTTCTTT.